This TCR beta chain is from a study of tumor and adjacent non-tumor tissue in lung cancer. The template was RNA from unsorted bulk tissue. The CDR3 contains 16 residues. Germline V gives CDR1 SEHNR, CDR2 FQNEAQ (reference sequence). The V gene end was trimmed by 7 bases and the J gene end by 5 bases; junction bases not matched to a gene: 14. A modified ARM-PCR protocol with three rounds of nested PCR amplified TCRbeta. MiXCR, applied by TCRdb to the multiplex PCR reads, yields one record per CDR3 protein. The data contain about 76,000 distinct CDR3 sequences, around two thirds of them singletons. The chain carries TRBV7-9 and TRBJ2-3; 8 bases agree with TRBD1. The TCR originated in a woman between 65 and 79 years old with non-small cell lung cancer. The sample consisted of lung tumor tissue. The CDR3 DNA sequence: TGTGCCAGCAACCCACAGGGGGGCGTCCGTGAAGATACGCAGTATTTT. Residues: CASNPQGGVREDTQYF.